This T cell receptor beta chain was documented in a study of blood T cell repertoires in COVID-19. Donors in Cohort 3 counted as recovered after two negative PCRs, clearance, or symptom resolution. After removal of 1 base from V and 5 bases from J, the junction contained 6 bases not matched to a gene. CDR3 length equals 16 residues. Germline V gives CDR1 MNHEY, CDR2 SMNVEV (reference sequence). Only in-frame clones appear in the TCRdb table, and some are missing; sequencing was by immunoSEQ multiplex PCR. The table records around 430,000 clones, just under 90% of them present only once. V is TRBV27 and J is TRBJ2-2; TRBD1 aligns across 8 bases. Sequencing input: PBMCs or T cells enriched from blood (not recorded which). The sequence derives from a woman aged 45-59 years who had recovered from COVID-19. The CDR3 DNA follows: TGTGCCAGCAGTTTATTCGACAGGGGATGGACCGGGGAGCTGTTTTTT. It encodes CASSLFDRGWTGELFF.